Below are 4 T cell receptor beta chains sequenced from a single sample in a study of blood T cell repertoires in COVID-19. Sequenced by immunoSEQ multiplex PCR; TCRdb stores in-frame clones only, minus some. The sample carries roughly 330,000 clones, around nine tenths recorded once. Sequences were obtained from PBMCs or T cells enriched from blood (not recorded which). Source of these receptors: a woman in her twenties or thirties who had recovered from COVID-19.

The table lists this clone with a count of one. This chain connects TRBV5-1 to TRBJ2-5; TRBD2 aligns across 9 bases. Germline CDR1 reads SGHRS; CDR2 reads YFSETQ. The CDR3 runs to 16 residues. The V segment lost 0 bases and the J segment 2 bases; nucleotides outside the gene matches: 5. In DNA form, the CDR3 reads TGCGCCAGCAGCTTGGGGTCTAGCGGGGATCAAGAGACCCAGTACTTC. Translation gives CASSLGSSGDQETQYF.

V is TRBV11-2 and J is TRBJ2-3; 12 bases map to TRBD2. This CDR3 contains 18 residues. V shed 5 bases and J 4 bases; nucleotides not matched to a gene: 13. Per the germline V gene, CDR1 is SGHAT and CDR2 is FQNNGV. DNA for the CDR3: TGTGCCAGCAGCGACGTTCTAGCGGGGGGGTTCAGCGCAGATACGCAGTATTTT. This sequence encodes CASSDVLAGGFSADTQYF.

Notes on this clone: The junction shows a germline mismatch at one end, possibly a read error. This chain joins TRBV15 and TRBJ1-4, with D unresolved. This CDR3 is 14 amino acids long. Germline V CDR1 and CDR2: LNHNV, YYDKDF (reference sequence). In DNA form, the CDR3 reads TGTGCCACCAGCAGAGATCGTTTGCCGATAAGTAACACTTTT. The encoded protein is CATSRDRLPISNTF.

The chain couples TRBV21-1 to TRBJ2-4; the D call in the table, TRBD2, was not verified against the DNA. TRBV21-1 is listed as a pseudogene. This CDR3 is 18 amino acids long. CDR3 in amino acids: CASSKLGGAALAKNIQYF. DNA of the CDR3: TGTGCCAGCAGCAAACTGGGAGGGGCCGCTTTAGCCAAAAACATTCAGTACTTC.